This T cell receptor beta chain comes out of a study of blood T cell repertoires in COVID-19. Background on the study: The United States, Italy and Spain supplied acute and convalescent COVID-19 samples.

Per the study methods: Amplification from reference gene primers served as the basis for estimated nucleated cell counts. Some clones are missing from TCRdb's copy, which holds only in-frame ones; the method was immunoSEQ multiplex PCR. Clone size and V and J calls were adopted from that table, with D and trimming inferred from the DNA. The table has 95,000 to 100,000 clones, roughly 80% seen once. Germline V gene lookup returns CDR1 MDHEN and CDR2 SYDVKM. The CDR3 consists of 15 residues. The ends were cut back, 3 bases at V and 6 bases at J, with 18 bases in the middle. The sample consisted of peripheral blood. The genes are TRBV28 and TRBJ2-7, with a tentative D call TRBD1 (6 bases). This receptor was taken from a woman aged 80 or older with acute or convalescent COVID-19. The DNA for the CDR3 is TGTGCCAGCAGTTTTGGGGGCGCGGTCCCGCGCGAGCAGTACGTC. Translating it yields CASSFGGAVPREQYV.